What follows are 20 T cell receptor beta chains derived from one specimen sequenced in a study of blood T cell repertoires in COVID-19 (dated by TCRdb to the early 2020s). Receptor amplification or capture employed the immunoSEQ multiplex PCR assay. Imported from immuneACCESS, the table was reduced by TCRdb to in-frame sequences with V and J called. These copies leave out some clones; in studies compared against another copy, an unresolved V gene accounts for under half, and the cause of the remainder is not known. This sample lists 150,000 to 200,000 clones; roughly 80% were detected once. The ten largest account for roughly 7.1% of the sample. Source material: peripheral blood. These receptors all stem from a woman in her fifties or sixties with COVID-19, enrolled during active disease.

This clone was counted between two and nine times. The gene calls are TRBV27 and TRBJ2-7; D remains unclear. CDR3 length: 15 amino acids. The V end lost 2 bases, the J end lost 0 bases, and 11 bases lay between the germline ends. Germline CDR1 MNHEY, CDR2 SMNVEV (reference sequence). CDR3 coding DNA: TGTGCCAGCAGTTTAACCCCAGGCTACTCCTACGAGCAGTACTTC. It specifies CASSLTPGYSYEQYF.

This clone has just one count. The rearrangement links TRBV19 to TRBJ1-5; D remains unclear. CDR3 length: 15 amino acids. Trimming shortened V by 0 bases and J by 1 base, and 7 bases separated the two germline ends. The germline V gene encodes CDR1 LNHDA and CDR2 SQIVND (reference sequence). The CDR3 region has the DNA TGTGCCAGTAGTATAGACGGAGGGAGCAATCAGCCCCAGCATTTT. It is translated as CASSIDGGSNQPQHF.

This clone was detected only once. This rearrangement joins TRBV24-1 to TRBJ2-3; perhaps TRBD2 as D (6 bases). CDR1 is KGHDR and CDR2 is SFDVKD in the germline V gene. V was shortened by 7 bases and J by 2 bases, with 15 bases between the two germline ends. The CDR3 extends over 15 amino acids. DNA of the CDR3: TGTGCCACCAGGGGGGACTTAGGATACACAGATACGCAGTATTTT. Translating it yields CATRGDLGYTDTQYF.

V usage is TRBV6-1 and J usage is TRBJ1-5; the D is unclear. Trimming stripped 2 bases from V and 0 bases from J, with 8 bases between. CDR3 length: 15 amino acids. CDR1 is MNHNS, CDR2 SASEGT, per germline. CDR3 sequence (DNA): TGTGCCAGCAGTGAAATCGGACTTAGCAATCAGCCCCAGCATTTT. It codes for CASSEIGLSNQPQHF.

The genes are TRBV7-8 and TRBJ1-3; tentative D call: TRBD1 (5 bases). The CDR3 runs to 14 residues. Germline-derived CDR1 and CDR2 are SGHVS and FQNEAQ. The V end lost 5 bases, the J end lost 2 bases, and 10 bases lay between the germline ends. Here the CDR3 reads CASSPGRTGNTIYF. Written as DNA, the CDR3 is TGTGCCAGCAGCCCAGGGCGAACTGGAAACACCATATATTTT.

The CDR3 nucleotides read TGTGCCAGCAGCAATGCAGGGGCGAGTGAGCAGTTCTTC. Amino acid sequence: CASSNAGASEQFF. The chain combines TRBV21-1 with TRBJ2-1; the table's D gene call, TRBD1, was not cross checked with the DNA. TRBV21-1 is a known pseudogene. This CDR3 is built from 13 residues.

CDR3 sequence reads: CASSVGQNTGELFF. DNA of the CDR3: TGTGCCAGCAGTGTGGGACAGAACACCGGGGAGCTGTTTTTT. The chain employs TRBV25-1 and TRBJ2-2, with a possible D match to TRBD1 (6 bases). The CDR3 runs to 14 residues. Between the trimmed V and J ends, which lost 4 bases and 1 base, there was a span of 7 bases. Looked up from germline, CDR1 is MGHDK and CDR2 is SYGVNS.

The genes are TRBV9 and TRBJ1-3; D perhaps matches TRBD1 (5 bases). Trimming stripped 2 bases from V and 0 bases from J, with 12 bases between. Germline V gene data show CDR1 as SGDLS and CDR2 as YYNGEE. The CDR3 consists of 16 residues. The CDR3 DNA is TGTGCCAGCAGCGTCTCCTCACAGGACTCTGGAAACACCATATATTTT. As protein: CASSVSSQDSGNTIYF.

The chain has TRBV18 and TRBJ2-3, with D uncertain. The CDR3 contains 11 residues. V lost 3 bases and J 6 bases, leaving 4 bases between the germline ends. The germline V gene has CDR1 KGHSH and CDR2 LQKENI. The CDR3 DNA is TGTGCCAGCTCACCCCAGGATACGCAGTATTTT. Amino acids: CASSPQDTQYF.

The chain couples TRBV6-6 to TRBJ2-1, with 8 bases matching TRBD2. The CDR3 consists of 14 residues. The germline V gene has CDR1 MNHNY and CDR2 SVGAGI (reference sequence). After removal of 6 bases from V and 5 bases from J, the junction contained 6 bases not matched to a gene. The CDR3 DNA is TGTGCCAGCAGCACTAGCGGAGTAGACAATGAGCAGTTCTTC. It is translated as CASSTSGVDNEQFF.

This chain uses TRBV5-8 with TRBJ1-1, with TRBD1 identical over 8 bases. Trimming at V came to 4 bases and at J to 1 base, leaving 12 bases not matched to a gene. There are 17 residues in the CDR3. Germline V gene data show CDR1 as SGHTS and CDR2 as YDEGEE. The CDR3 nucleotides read TGTGCCAGCAGCCGCCTTATGTCAGGGGGCGCGAACACTGAAGCTTTCTTT. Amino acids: CASSRLMSGGANTEAFF.

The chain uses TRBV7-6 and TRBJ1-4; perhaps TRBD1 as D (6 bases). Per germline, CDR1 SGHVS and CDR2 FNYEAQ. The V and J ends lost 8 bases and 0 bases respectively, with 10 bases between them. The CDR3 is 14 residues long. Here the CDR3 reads CASGGAATNEKLFF. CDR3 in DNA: TGTGCCAGCGGGGGGGCAGCAACTAATGAAAAACTGTTTTTT. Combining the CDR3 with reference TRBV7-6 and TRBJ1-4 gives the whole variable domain GAGVSQSPRYKVTKRGQDVALRCDPISGHVSLYWYRQALGQGPEFLTYFNYEAQQDKSGLPNDRFSAERPEGSISTLTIQRTEQRDSAMYRCASGGAATNEKLFFGSGTQLSVL.

The CDR3 is CASSFPTNEQFF. CDR3 in DNA: TGCGCCAGCAGCTTCCCCACAAATGAGCAGTTCTTC. The J gene is TRBJ2-1, the V gene TRBV5-1; D unclear. The germline gives CDR1 SGHRS, CDR2 YFSETQ. CDR3 length: 12 amino acids. V lost 2 bases to trimming and J lost 7 bases, with 7 bases between them. The entire variable domain, with the rest obtained from reference TRBV5-1 and TRBJ2-1, is as follows: KAGVTQTPRYLIKTRGQQVTLSCSPISGHRSVSWYQQTPGQGLQFLFEYFSETQRNKGNFPGRFSGRQFSNSRSEMNVSTLELGDSALYLCASSFPTNEQFFGPGTRLTVL.

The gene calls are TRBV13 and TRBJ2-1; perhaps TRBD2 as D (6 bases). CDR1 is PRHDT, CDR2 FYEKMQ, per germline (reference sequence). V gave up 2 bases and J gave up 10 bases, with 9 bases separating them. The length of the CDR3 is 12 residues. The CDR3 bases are TGTGCCAGCAGCTTAAGGCGGGGCGAGCAGTTCTTC. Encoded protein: CASSLRRGEQFF.

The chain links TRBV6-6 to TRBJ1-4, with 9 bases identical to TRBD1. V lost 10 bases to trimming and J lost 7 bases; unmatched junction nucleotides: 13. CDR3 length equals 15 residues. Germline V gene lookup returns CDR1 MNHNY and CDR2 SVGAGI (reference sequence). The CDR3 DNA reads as TGTGCCACCCAGTTAACTGGGACAGGGAGTGAAAAACTGTTTTTT. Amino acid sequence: CATQLTGTGSEKLFF.

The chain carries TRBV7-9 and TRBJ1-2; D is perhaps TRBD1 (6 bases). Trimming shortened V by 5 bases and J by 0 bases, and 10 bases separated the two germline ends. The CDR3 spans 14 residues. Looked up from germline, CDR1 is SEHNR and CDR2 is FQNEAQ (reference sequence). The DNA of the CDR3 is TGTGCCAGCAGCCCAGGGGATTCTAACTATGGCTACACCTTC. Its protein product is CASSPGDSNYGYTF. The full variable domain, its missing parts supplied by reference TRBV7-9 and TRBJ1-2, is DTGVSQNPRHKITKRGQNVTFRCDPISEHNRLYWYRQTLGQGPEFLTYFQNEAQLEKSRLLSDRFSAERPKGSFSTLEIQRTEQGDSAMYLCASSPGDSNYGYTFGSGTRLTVV.

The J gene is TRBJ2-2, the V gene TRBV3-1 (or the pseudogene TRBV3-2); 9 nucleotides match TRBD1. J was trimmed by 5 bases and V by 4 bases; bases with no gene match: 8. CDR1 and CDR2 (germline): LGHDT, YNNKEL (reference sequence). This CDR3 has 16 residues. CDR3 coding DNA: TGTGCCAGCAGCCCGGGACAGGGTCGGGCGACCGGGGAGCTGTTTTTT. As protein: CASSPGQGRATGELFF.

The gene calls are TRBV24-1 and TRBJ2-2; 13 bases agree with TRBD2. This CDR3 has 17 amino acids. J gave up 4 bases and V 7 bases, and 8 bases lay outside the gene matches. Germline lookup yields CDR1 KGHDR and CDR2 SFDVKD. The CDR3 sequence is CATREDTSGRGTGELFF. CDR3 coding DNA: TGTGCCACCAGGGAAGATACTAGCGGGAGGGGCACCGGGGAGCTGTTTTTT.

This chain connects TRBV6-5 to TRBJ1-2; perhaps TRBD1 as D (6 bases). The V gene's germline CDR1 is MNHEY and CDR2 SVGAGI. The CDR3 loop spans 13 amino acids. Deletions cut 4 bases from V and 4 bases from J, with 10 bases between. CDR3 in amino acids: CASSSDRIYGYTF. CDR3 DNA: TGTGCCAGCAGTTCGGACAGAATCTATGGCTACACCTTC.

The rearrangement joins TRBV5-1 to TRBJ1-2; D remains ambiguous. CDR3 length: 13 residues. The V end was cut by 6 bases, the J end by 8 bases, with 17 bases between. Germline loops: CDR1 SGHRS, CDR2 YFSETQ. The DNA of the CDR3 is TGCGCCAGCACATTGGGCGTACAGACCGGCTACACCTTC. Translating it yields CASTLGVQTGYTF.